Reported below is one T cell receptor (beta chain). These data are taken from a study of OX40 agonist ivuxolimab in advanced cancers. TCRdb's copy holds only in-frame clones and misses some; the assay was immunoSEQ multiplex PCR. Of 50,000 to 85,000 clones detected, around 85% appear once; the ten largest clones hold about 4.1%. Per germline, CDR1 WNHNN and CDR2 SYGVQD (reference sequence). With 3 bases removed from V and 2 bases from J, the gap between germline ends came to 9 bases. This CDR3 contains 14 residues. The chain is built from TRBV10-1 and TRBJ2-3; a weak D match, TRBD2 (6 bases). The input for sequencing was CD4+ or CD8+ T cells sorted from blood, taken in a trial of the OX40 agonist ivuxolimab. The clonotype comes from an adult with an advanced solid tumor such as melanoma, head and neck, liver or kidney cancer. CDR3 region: CASSDGGATDTQYF. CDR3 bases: TGCGCCAGCAGTGATGGAGGGGCCACAGATACGCAGTATTTT.